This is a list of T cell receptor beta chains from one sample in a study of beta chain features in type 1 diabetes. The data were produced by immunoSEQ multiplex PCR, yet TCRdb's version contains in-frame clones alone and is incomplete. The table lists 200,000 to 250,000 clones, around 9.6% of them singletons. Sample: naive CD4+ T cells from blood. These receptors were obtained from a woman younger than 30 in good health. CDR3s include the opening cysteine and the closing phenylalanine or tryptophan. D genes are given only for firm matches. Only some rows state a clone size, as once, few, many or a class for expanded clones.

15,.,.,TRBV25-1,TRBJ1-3,TGTGCCAGCAGGGAAAGAGGACAATTTGGAAACACCATATATTTT,CASRERGQFGNTIYF
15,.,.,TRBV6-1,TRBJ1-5,TGTGCCAGCAGTGAAGCGAGGGGACTCAATCAGCCCCAGCATTTT,CASSEARGLNQPQHF
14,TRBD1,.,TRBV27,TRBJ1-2,TGTGCCGTGAGGGGACAGGGGGAAGGCTATGGCTACACCTTC,CAVRGQGEGYGYTF
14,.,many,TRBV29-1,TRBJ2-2,TGCAGCGTTGGTAACAGGGCGAACACCGGGGAGCTGTTTTTT,CSVGNRANTGELFF
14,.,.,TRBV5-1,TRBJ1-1,TGCGCCAGCAGCTTGTCGGCGGTTAACACTGAAGCTTTCTTT,CASSLSAVNTEAFF
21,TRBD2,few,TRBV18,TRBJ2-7,TGTGCCAGCTCCCAATTCACCGTTGCAGTGACTAGCGGGGGCCTCTCCTACGAGCAGTACTTC,CASSQFTVAVTSGGLSYEQYF
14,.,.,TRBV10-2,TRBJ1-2,TGCGCCAGCAGTGAGAGACAGGCCTTGTATGGCTACACCTTC,CASSERQALYGYTF
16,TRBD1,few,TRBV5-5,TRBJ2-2,TGTGCCAGCAGCTTAAGGGGGCATCTCGAGACCGGGGAGCTGTTTTTT,CASSLRGHLETGELFF
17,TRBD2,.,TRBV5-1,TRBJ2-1,TGCGCCAGCAGCTTGGGGGCTAGCGGGAGCTCCTACAATGAGCAGTTCTTC,CASSLGASGSSYNEQFF
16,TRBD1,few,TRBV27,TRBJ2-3,TGTGCCAGCAGTTACCGGGACAGGGGTGGTTCAGATACGCAGTATTTT,CASSYRDRGGSDTQYF
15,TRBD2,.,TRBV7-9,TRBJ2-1,TGTGCCAGCAAGCTCGTAGCGGGAGGGAGCAATGAGCAGTTCTTC,CASKLVAGGSNEQFF
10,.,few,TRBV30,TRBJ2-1,TGTGCCTTTGGCGGGGTCGAACAGTTCTTC,CAFGGVEQFF
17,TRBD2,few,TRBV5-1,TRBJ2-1,TGCGCCAGCAGCTGGGGACTAGCGGACTTTTTTAGCAATGAGCAGTTCTTC,CASSWGLADFFSNEQFF
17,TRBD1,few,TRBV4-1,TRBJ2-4,TGCGCCAGCAGCCAAGGCCCGGGACAGGGAACCAAAAACATTCAGTACTTC,CASSQGPGQGTKNIQYF
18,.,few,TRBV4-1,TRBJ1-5,TGCGCCAGCAGCAAAGGGTTTGGGGGGGCGTGGAGCAATCAGCCCCAGCATTTT,CASSKGFGGAWSNQPQHF
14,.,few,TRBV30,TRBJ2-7,TGTGCCTGGAGTGGCAGAGCGGCCACCTACGAGCAGTACTTC,CAWSGRAATYEQYF
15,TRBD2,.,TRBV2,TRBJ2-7,TGTGCCAGCAAAGAACCCGGGACTAGAGGCTCCGAGCAGTACTTC,CASKEPGTRGSEQYF
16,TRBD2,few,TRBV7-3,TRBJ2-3,TGTGCCAGCAGCCCTGGGGTAGCGGGGGGGCTGGATACGCAGTATTTT,CASSPGVAGGLDTQYF
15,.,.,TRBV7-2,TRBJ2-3,TGTGCCAGCAGCTTAGCGACAACTAGCACAGATACGCAGTATTTT,CASSLATTSTDTQYF
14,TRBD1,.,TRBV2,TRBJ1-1,TGTGCCAGCAGTTTACAGGGGGCGGACACTGAAGCTTTCTTT,CASSLQGADTEAFF
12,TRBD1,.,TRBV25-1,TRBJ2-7,TGTGCCAGCAGAAGCAGGGGGTACGAGCAGTACTTC,CASRSRGYEQYF
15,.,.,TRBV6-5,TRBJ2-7,TGTGCCAGCAGCCCTACGGACAGTCACTTCTACGAGCAGTACTTC,CASSPTDSHFYEQYF
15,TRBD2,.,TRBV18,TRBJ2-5,TGTGCCAGCTCACCCGACGGGACTAGACAAGAGACCCAGTACTTC,CASSPDGTRQETQYF
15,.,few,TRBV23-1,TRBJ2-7,TGCGCCAGCAGTCAATCGTTTCGGGGAGTAAACGAGCAGTACTTC,CASSQSFRGVNEQYF
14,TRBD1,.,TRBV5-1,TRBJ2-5,TGCGCCAGCAGCCGGGACAGCTACCAAGAGACCCAGTACTTC,CASSRDSYQETQYF
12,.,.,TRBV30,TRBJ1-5,TGTGCCTGGAGTGTACGGGGTCAATCCCAGCATTTT,CAWSVRGQSQHF
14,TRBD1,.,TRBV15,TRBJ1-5,TGTGCCACCAGCCTGGACAGGGGCAATCAGCCCCAGCATTTT,CATSLDRGNQPQHF
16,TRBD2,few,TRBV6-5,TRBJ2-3,TGTGCCAGCAGTTACGGTCGGCGGGAGGGTGCAGATACGCAGTATTTT,CASSYGRREGADTQYF
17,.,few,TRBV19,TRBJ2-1,TGTGCCAGTAGTATAGATGGAGTCCCGCGGTCCTACAATGAGCAGTTCTTC,CASSIDGVPRSYNEQFF
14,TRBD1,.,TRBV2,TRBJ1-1,TGTGCCAGCAGTGAAGACAGGGGAGGTACTGAAGCTTTCTTT,CASSEDRGGTEAFF
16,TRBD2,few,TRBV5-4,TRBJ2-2,TGTGCCAGCAGCGAAGCCGGGACTAGGAACACCGGGGAGCTGTTTTTT,CASSEAGTRNTGELFF
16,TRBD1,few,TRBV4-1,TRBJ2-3,TGCGCCAGCAGCCACGGCGAGGGCAGGGGGCCAGATACGCAGTATTTT,CASSHGEGRGPDTQYF
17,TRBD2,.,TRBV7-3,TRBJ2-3,TGTGCCAGCAGCTTAACTCTATGGCGGGGGGGCACAGATACGCAGTATTTT,CASSLTLWRGGTDTQYF
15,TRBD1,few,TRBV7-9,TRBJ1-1,TGTGCCAGCAGCTTGGGACAGCCGGGGGACACTGAAGCTTTCTTT,CASSLGQPGDTEAFF
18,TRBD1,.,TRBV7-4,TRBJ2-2,TGTGCCAGCAGCTGCGGACAGGGGGCGACGAGTTACACCGGGGAGCTGTTTTTT,CASSCGQGATSYTGELFF
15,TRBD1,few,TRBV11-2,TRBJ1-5,TGTGCCAGCAGCACCGGGACAGGGTGGCATCAGCCCCAGCATTTT,CASSTGTGWHQPQHF
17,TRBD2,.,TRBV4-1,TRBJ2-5,TGCGCCAGCAGCCAAGTTGGGCGCGGGAGGGCTGGGGAGACCCAGTACTTC,CASSQVGRGRAGETQYF
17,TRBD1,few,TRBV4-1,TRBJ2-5,TGCGCCAGCAGCCAAGATCCCACAGGGGCCCTCCAAGAGACCCAGTACTTC,CASSQDPTGALQETQYF
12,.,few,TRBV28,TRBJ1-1,TGTGCCAGCAGTTTACGGAACACTGAAGCTTTCTTT,CASSLRNTEAFF
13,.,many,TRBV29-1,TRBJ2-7,TGCAGCGTTGCGGAACAGCCACCCTACGAGCAGTACTTC,CSVAEQPPYEQYF